The clone carrying this T cell receptor (beta chain) was observed at least ten times. Its specificity is not known. The record originates from a study of T cells after yellow fever vaccination. Whole-study findings and limits: Sorted repertoires could include abundant contaminating clonotypes from bulk cells. After the booster, approximately 96% of CD4 and roughly nine tenths of CD8 primary-response clones were re-detected. The secondary response showed a weaker magnitude and a faster peak, day 5 versus 15.

TCRdb reanalysed the 5' RACE reads using MiXCR and keeps one entry per CDR3 protein. Here the sample spans fewer than 150,000 distinct CDR3 sequences, about 7% being singletons. The TCR comes from a man aged 18 to 29 who received the YFV17D yellow fever vaccine. This specimen was CD4+ T cells sorted from PBMCs, taken more than 40 days after the first yellow fever vaccination.

Written as DNA, the CDR3 is TGTGCCAGCAGTTTAAGAGGGGGCGATCAGCCCCAGCATTTT. Encoded protein: CASSLRGGDQPQHF. This chain uses TRBV28 with TRBJ1-5, with 7 bases that match TRBD1. V was clipped by 2 bases and J by 5 bases; unmatched bases: 3. In germline, CDR1 is MDHEN, CDR2 SYDVKM. CDR3 length equals 14 residues.